One T cell receptor beta chain is described in this entry. The antigen is not known. Scientists ran DNA taken from cultured CD4+ T cells through the Oncomine TCR Beta short-read assay for sequencing. In TCRdb, the PCR reads were re-called with MiXCR into one record per CDR3 protein. The data contain under 20,000 distinct CDR3 sequences, about 60% of them singletons. In germline, CDR1 is GTSNPN, CDR2 SVGIG (reference sequence). This CDR3 contains 13 residues. With 0 bases clipped from V and 6 bases from J, the junction kept 4 bases outside the gene matches. As to treatment: roughly ten-day PBMC culture with coronavirus spike peptide pools or control peptides (ViraFEST assay). This specimen belongs to a study of vaccination and CD4 T cells after COVID-19.

This TCR came from a human donor who had recovered from COVID-19. Sequencing was carried out using CD4+ T cells from blood, cultured in vitro. The chain combines TRBV30 with TRBJ2-5, with 7 bases matching TRBD2. The CDR3 reads CAWSVPGGKTQYF. In nucleotides, the CDR3 is TGTGCCTGGAGTGTCCCCGGGGGGAAGACCCAGTACTTC.